The clone carrying this TCR beta chain was observed at least ten times. Its antigen is not identified. The sample originates from a study of T cell repertoires in cytomegalovirus infection. About the study: Based on public TCR beta signatures, there were indications of CMV infection and of a matching HLA type.

The study's findings and limits: Adding up the frequency of public TCR beta families identified people who carried CMV plus the relevant HLA. HLA-C-restricted CMV-specific TCR beta clonotypes prevailed in the ex vivo response.

TCRdb re-called the reads with MiXCR, one entry per CDR3 protein. The table records about 320,000 distinct CDR3 sequences, over 7.5% of them present only once. The CDR3 loop spans 16 amino acids. The V gene's germline CDR1 is SGHTA and CDR2 FQGNSA. V was cut by 2 bases and J by 2 bases, with 12 bases left in between. The V call is TRBV7-2, the J call TRBJ2-2; D remains ambiguous. The sequence came from a human donor in good health (CMV status not recorded). Some clones in this sample may be carry-over from other donors' samples. The sample was PBMCs. This chain's CDR3 is CASSLLGGRNTGELFF. CDR3 nucleotides: TGTGCCAGCAGCTTACTGGGCGGTAGAAACACCGGGGAGCTGTTTTTT.